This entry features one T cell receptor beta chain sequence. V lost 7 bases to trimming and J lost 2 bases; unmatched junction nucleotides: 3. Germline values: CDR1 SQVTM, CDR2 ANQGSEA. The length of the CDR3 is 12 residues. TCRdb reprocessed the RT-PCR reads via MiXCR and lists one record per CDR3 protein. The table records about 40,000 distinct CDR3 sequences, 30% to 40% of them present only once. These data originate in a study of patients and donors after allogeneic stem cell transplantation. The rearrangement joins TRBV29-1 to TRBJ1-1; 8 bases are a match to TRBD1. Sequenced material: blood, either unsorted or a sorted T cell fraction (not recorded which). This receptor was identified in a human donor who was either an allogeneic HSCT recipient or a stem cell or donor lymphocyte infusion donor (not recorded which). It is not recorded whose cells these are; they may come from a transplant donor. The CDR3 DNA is TGCAGCGCCAGGGGGCCTAACACTGAAGCTTTCTTT. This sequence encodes CSARGPNTEAFF.